This entry describes one T cell receptor (beta chain). The sample belongs to a study of blood T cell repertoires in COVID-19. Whole-study context: COVID-19 samples from acute and convalescent phases originated in the United States, Italy and Spain. PBMCs, B-cell-depleted T cells, or T cells were the source of the cDNA or gDNA that made up the material.

Authors' data handling: Amplification with reference gene primers provided the estimates of nucleated cell counts. Some clones are missing from TCRdb's copy, which holds only in-frame ones; the method was immunoSEQ multiplex PCR. V, J and clone size were drawn from that table, and D and trimming were deduced from the DNA. The table records a few hundred thousand clones, 87% of them present only once. Sequenced: PBMCs or T cells enriched from blood (not recorded which). The source of this sequence is a young woman who had recovered from COVID-19.

The DNA of the CDR3 is TGTGCCAGCTTCCGTAGTATGGACTGGCGGGGCTACACCTTC. It encodes CASFRSMDWRGYTF. The V and J genes are TRBV6-5 and TRBJ1-2; no clear D. The CDR3 loop spans 14 amino acids. Germline lookup yields CDR1 MNHEY and CDR2 SVGAGI. Trimming removed 8 bases from V and 8 bases from J, with 21 bases in between.